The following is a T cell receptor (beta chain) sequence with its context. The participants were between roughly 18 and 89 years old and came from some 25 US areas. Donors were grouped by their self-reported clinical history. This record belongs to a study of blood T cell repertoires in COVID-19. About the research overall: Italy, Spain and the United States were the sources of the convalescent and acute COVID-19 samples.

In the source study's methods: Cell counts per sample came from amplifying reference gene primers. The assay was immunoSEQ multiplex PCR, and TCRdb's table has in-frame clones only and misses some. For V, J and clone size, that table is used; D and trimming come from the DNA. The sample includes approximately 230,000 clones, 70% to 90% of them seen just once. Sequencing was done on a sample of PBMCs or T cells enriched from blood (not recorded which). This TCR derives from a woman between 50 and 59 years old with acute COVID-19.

This chain's CDR3 is CASSIQRNEQFF. In nucleotides, the CDR3 is TGTGCCAGTAGTATACAGCGGAATGAGCAGTTCTTC. This chain uses TRBV19 with TRBJ2-1; D is perhaps TRBD2 (5 bases). The germline V gene has CDR1 LNHDA and CDR2 SQIVND (reference sequence). Trimming cost V 2 bases and J 7 bases, with 6 bases left between them. The CDR3 totals 12 residues.